A single sample is the source of the 19 T cell receptor beta chains below, sequenced in a study of T cell repertoires in cytomegalovirus infection. One entry per CDR3 protein results from TCRdb running MiXCR on the reads. The sample lists around 630,000 distinct CDR3 sequences, approximately 24% occurring once. The sequenced material came from CD8+ T cells from PBMCs. These receptors all come from a human donor in good health (CMV status not recorded). Some clones in this sample may be carry-over from other donors' samples.

This clonotype was observed a handful of times. The chain employs TRBV24-1 and TRBJ2-2; D is ambiguous. CDR3 length: 16 residues. With 5 bases removed from V and 0 bases from J, the gap between germline ends came to 12 bases. Germline CDR1 is KGHDR and CDR2 is SFDVKD. DNA for the CDR3: TGTGCCACCAGTGCCGAGGACGGTCCGAACACCGGGGAGCTGTTTTTT. It yields the protein CATSAEDGPNTGELFF.

This clonotype was seen many times. The genes are TRBV12-3 or TRBV12-4 and TRBJ1-5, with D hard to call. The CDR3 spans 15 residues. With 6 bases removed from V and 2 bases from J, the gap between germline ends came to 14 bases. DNA of the CDR3: TGTGCCAGCAGCCCCCCCGGGCTCGGCAATCAGCCCCAGCATTTT. Residues: CASSPPGLGNQPQHF.

This clonotype was found a few times. The rearrangement joins TRBV2 to TRBJ1-5; no firm D call. Germline lookup yields CDR1 SNHLY and CDR2 FYNNEI. V was trimmed by 7 bases and J by 4 bases, leaving 8 bases between them. The CDR3 loop spans 12 amino acids. CDR3 nucleotides: TGTGCCAGCACCCCGGGGAATCAGCCCCAGCATTTT. It codes for CASTPGNQPQHF. Full variable domain (remainder filled in from reference TRBV2 and TRBJ1-5): EPEVTQTPSHQVTQMGQEVILRCVPISNHLYFYWYRQILGQKVEFLVSFYNNEISEKSEIFDDQFSVERPDGSNFTLKIRSTKLEDSAMYFCASTPGNQPQHFGDGTRLSIL.

The chain carries TRBV29-1 and TRBJ1-2; TRBD1 matches 9 bases. CDR3 length: 12 residues. Per the germline V gene, CDR1 is SQVTM and CDR2 is ANQGSEA. The CDR3 is CRARDRDYGYTF. In DNA, the CDR3 is TGCCGCGCCCGGGACAGGGACTATGGCTACACCTTC. Using reference TRBV29-1 and TRBJ1-2 for the parts outside the CDR3, the full variable domain is SAVISQKPSRDICQRGTSLTIQCQVDSQVTMMFWYRQQPGQSLTLIATANQGSEATYESGFVIDKFPISRPNLTFSTLTVSNMSPEDSSIYLCRARDRDYGYTFGSGTRLTVV.

This clonotype came up many times. The V call is TRBV25-1, the J call TRBJ2-2; D is undetermined. The CDR3 consists of 10 residues. Germline lookup yields CDR1 MGHDK and CDR2 SYGVNS. The CDR3 DNA follows: TGTGCAACCGACGCCGGGGAGCTGTTTTTT. Encoded protein: CATDAGELFF.

This clonotype came up many times. This sequence joins TRBV7-6 and TRBJ1-5; D unresolved. Between the trimmed V and J ends, which lost 1 base and 1 base, there was a span of 8 bases. Germline V lookup: CDR1 SGHVS, CDR2 FNYEAQ. The CDR3 has 15 residues. CDR3 bases: TGTGCCAGCAGCTTAGAGGGCATAAGCAATCAGCCCCAGCATTTT. This translates into CASSLEGISNQPQHF.

This clonotype showed up many times. CDR3 sequence: CASSLSGLYGYTF. CDR3 coding DNA: TGTGCCAGCAGCTTATCAGGGCTCTATGGCTACACCTTC. This chain joins TRBV7-9 and TRBJ1-2, with D maybe TRBD1 (5 bases). The germline V gene encodes CDR1 SEHNR and CDR2 FQNEAQ (reference sequence). There are 13 residues in the CDR3. V dropped 2 bases and J dropped 4 bases, with 8 bases sitting between them. Full variable domain (remainder filled in from reference TRBV7-9 and TRBJ1-2): DTGVSQNPRHKITKRGQNVTFRCDPISEHNRLYWYRQTLGQGPEFLTYFQNEAQLEKSRLLSDRFSAERPKGSFSTLEIQRTEQGDSAMYLCASSLSGLYGYTFGSGTRLTVV.

This clonotype was observed a handful of times. The chain carries TRBV10-3 and TRBJ1-1; 8 nucleotides line up with TRBD1. The length of the CDR3 is 11 residues. CDR1 and CDR2 from the germline V gene are ENHRY and SYGVKD. Losses at the gene ends were 7 bases for V and 11 bases for J; bases not matched to a gene: 6. CDR3 sequence: CAITQGALAFF. CDR3 coding DNA: TGTGCCATCACCCAGGGGGCGTTGGCTTTCTTT.

This clonotype came up once. This could be a read error, since a much larger clone is one nucleotide away. The V call is TRBV11-2, the J call TRBJ2-1, with no clear D. The V gene's germline CDR1 is SGHAT and CDR2 FQNNGV. V was pared by 2 bases and J by 8 bases, with 7 bases between. This CDR3 has 12 residues. CDR3 sequence reads: CASSLCEDEQFF. In DNA form, the CDR3 reads TGTGCCAGCAGCTTATGTGAGGATGAGCAGTTCTTC.

This clonotype occurred a few times. The rearrangement joins TRBV24-1 to TRBJ2-5, with D tentatively TRBD1 or TRBD2 (5 bases each). The V end was cut by 0 bases, the J end by 3 bases, with 10 bases between. Per the germline V gene, CDR1 is KGHDR and CDR2 is SFDVKD. CDR3 size: 15 residues. The CDR3 loop reads CATSDLRVGEETQYF. The CDR3 bases are TGTGCCACCAGTGATTTGCGAGTGGGGGAAGAGACCCAGTACTTC.

This clonotype was seen only a few times. V and J are TRBV2 and TRBJ2-3; the D is unclear. Per the germline V gene, CDR1 is SNHLY and CDR2 is FYNNEI. CDR3 length: 10 amino acids. Trimming left V 9 bases short and J 5 bases short, with 6 bases between. The CDR3 region has the DNA TGTGCCAGTGTGGTAGATACGCAGTATTTT. This translates into CASVVDTQYF.

This clonotype was detected only a few times. The rearrangement links TRBV29-1 to TRBJ2-1; 7 nucleotides line up with TRBD2. The V and J ends lost 4 bases and 0 bases, in that order; junction bases with no gene match: 9. The CDR3 sequence is 16 residues long. From germline, CDR1 is SQVTM and CDR2 ANQGSEA. CDR3 nucleotide sequence: TGCAGCGTTGTGGGGTCGGCTAGCGGCTCCTACAATGAGCAGTTCTTC. Protein sequence: CSVVGSASGSYNEQFF.

This clonotype was recorded a few times. In nucleotides, the CDR3 is TGCAGTACAGGGACAGGATATAATTCACCCCTCCACTTT. Translation: CSTGTGYNSPLHF. The chain recombines TRBV20-1 with TRBJ1-6, with TRBD1 matching 8 bases. Germline V lookup: CDR1 DFQATT, CDR2 SNEGSKA (reference sequence). The V segment lost 8 bases and the J segment 4 bases; nucleotides outside the gene matches: 4. The CDR3 length is 13 residues.

This clonotype was detected only a few times. The gene calls are TRBV7-2 and TRBJ2-2; 7 bases are a match to TRBD2. Germline trimming cut 1 base from V and 4 bases from J; bases unmatched to any gene: 9. CDR3 length: 17 residues. The germline CDR1 and CDR2 sequences are SGHTA and FQGNSA. The CDR3 region is CASSLVGVASGTGELFF. The CDR3 nucleotides are TGTGCCAGCAGCTTAGTGGGAGTGGCTAGCGGCACCGGGGAGCTGTTTTTT.

This chain joins TRBV20-1 and TRBJ1-6; D uncertain. Germline assignment: CDR1 DFQATT and CDR2 SNEGSKA (reference sequence). The CDR3 has 15 residues. Trimming cost V 5 bases and J 7 bases, with 18 bases left between them. This CDR3 reads CSAPAYPSKNSPLHF. The DNA of the CDR3 is TGCAGTGCTCCAGCTTACCCTTCTAAGAATTCACCCCTCCACTTT.

This clonotype was counted a few times. The rearrangement joins TRBV7-2 to TRBJ1-4; no clear D gene. V was pared by 3 bases and J by 6 bases, with 14 bases between. This CDR3 is 15 amino acids long. CDR1 SGHTA and CDR2 FQGNSA come from the germline V gene. The CDR3 spells CASSLGRRRDEKLFF. In DNA, the CDR3 is TGTGCCAGCAGCTTGGGCCGGAGGCGGGATGAAAAACTGTTTTTT.

This clonotype was observed many times. The genes are TRBV7-8 and TRBJ2-1; either TRBD1 or TRBD2 may supply D (6 bases each). Germline CDR1 reads SGHVS; CDR2 reads FQNEAQ. The CDR3 spans 15 residues. Trimming pared 4 bases from V and 2 bases from J, leaving 12 bases between. CDR3 bases: TGTGCCAGCAGCTCCTCCCGGGGGCCCTACAATGAGCAGTTCTTC. This codes for CASSSSRGPYNEQFF.

This clonotype has at least ten counts. The V gene is TRBV20-1, the J gene TRBJ2-7; the D gene is possibly TRBD1 (6 bases). The CDR3 covers 14 residues. Germline values: CDR1 DFQATT, CDR2 SNEGSKA (reference sequence). Trimming took off 0 bases at V and 6 bases at J, with 15 bases between the two ends. The CDR3 DNA follows: TGCAGTGCTAGAGATCGACAGGAATCGTTCGAGCAGTACGTC. Amino acids: CSARDRQESFEQYV.

The chain recombines TRBV7-9 with TRBJ2-3; 7 nucleotides line up with TRBD1. Germline trimming cut 3 bases from V and 0 bases from J; bases unmatched to any gene: 3. CDR1 is SEHNR and CDR2 is FQNEAQ in the germline V gene (reference sequence). This CDR3 is built from 15 residues. The CDR3 is CASSFAGGSTDTQYF. DNA for the CDR3: TGTGCCAGCAGCTTCGCAGGGGGAAGCACAGATACGCAGTATTTT.